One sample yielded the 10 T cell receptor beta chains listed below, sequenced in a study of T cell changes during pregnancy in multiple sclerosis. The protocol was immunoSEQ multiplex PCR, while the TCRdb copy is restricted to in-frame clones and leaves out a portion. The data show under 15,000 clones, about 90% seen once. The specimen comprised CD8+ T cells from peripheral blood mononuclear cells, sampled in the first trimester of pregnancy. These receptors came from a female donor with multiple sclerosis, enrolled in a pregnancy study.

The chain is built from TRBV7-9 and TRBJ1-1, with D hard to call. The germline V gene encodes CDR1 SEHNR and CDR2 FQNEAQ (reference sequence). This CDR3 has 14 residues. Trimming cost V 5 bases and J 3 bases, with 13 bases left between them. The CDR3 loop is CASSPTPGDTEAFF. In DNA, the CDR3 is TGTGCCAGCAGCCCCACGCCCGGGGACACTGAAGCTTTCTTT.

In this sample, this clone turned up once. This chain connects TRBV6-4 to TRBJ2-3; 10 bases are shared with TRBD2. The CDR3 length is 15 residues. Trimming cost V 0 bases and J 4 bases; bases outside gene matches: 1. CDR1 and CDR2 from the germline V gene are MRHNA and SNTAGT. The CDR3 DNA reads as TGTGCCAGCAGTGACTCAGCGGGGGGGCCAGATACGCAGTATTTT. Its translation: CASSDSAGGPDTQYF.

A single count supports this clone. The CDR3 loop reads CASSLTGGQPQHF. In DNA, the CDR3 is TGTGCCAGCAGCCTAACAGGGGGCCAGCCCCAGCATTTT. The chain employs TRBV11-1 and TRBJ1-5; TRBD1 agrees at 9 bases. The trim removed 5 bases at V and 7 bases at J, leaving 3 bases unmatched. The germline V gene has CDR1 SGHAT and CDR2 FQDESV (reference sequence). The CDR3 extends over 13 amino acids.

In nucleotides, the CDR3 is TGTGCCAGCATACCCGCTAGCGGGGTCTCCTACGAGCAGTACTTC. This encodes CASIPASGVSYEQYF. J is TRBJ2-7 and V is TRBV2, with 9 bases fitting TRBD2. Trimming at V came to 7 bases and at J to 0 bases, leaving 7 bases not matched to a gene. The CDR3 is made up of 15 amino acids. CDR1 and CDR2 (germline): SNHLY, FYNNEI. The full variable domain, with the rest looked up from reference TRBV2 and TRBJ2-7, is EPEVTQTPSHQVTQMGQEVILRCVPISNHLYFYWYRQILGQKVEFLVSFYNNEISEKSEIFDDQFSVERPDGSNFTLKIRSTKLEDSAMYFCASIPASGVSYEQYFGPGTRLTVT.

This chain's CDR3 is CASGDRTDNEQFF. The CDR3 coding sequence is TGTGCCAGCGGTGACAGGACGGACAATGAGCAGTTCTTC. The chain combines TRBV27 with TRBJ2-1, with a tentative D call TRBD1 (6 bases). Looked up from germline, CDR1 is MNHEY and CDR2 is SMNVEV (reference sequence). Trimming removed 8 bases from V and 5 bases from J, with 13 bases in between. The CDR3 has 13 residues.

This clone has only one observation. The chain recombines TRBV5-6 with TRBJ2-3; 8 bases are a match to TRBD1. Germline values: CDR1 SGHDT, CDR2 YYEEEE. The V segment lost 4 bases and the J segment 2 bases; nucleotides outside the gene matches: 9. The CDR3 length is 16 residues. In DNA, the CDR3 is TGTGCCAGCAGCCCGGTCGGACAGGGCTCCACAGATACGCAGTATTTT. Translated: CASSPVGQGSTDTQYF.

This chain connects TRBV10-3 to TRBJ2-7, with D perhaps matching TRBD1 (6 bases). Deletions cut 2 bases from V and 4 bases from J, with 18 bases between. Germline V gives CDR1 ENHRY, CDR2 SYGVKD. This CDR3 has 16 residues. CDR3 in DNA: TGTGCCATCAGTGAGGGCGACAGGATGCGGTATTACGAGCAGTACTTC. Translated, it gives CAISEGDRMRYYEQYF.

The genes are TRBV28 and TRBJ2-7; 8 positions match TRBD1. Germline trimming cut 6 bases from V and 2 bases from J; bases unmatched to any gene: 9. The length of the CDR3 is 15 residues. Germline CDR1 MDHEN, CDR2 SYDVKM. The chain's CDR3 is CASRVGTGNTYEQYF. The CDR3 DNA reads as TGTGCCAGCAGGGTGGGGACAGGTAACACCTACGAGCAGTACTTC.

The CDR3 spells CAVSAGINEQFF. CDR3 nucleotide sequence: TGTGCCGTCTCCGCGGGGATTAATGAGCAGTTCTTC. This chain links TRBV19 with TRBJ2-1, with D perhaps matching TRBD2 (6 bases). The CDR3 runs 12 residues. V was shortened by 11 bases and J by 7 bases, with 15 bases between the two germline ends. CDR1 is LNHDA, CDR2 SQIVND, per germline (reference sequence). Combining the CDR3 with reference TRBV19 and TRBJ2-1 gives the whole variable domain DGGITQSPKYLFRKEGQNVTLSCEQNLNHDAMYWYRQDPGQGLRLIYYSQIVNDFQKGDIAEGYSVSREKKESFPLTVTSAQKNPTAFYLCAVSAGINEQFFGPGTRLTVL.

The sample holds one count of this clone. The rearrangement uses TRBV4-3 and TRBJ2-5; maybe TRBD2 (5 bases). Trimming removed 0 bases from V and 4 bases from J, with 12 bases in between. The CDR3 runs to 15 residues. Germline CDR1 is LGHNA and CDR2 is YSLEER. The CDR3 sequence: CASSQDTDSGETQYF. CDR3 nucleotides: TGCGCCAGCAGCCAAGACACGGACTCCGGAGAGACCCAGTACTTC.